The entry that follows covers one TCR beta chain sequence. Its antigen is unidentified. The RNA input was roughly 0.45 to 1 ug, and it was reverse transcribed with random hexamers. TCRdb fed the immunoSEQ multiplex PCR reads into MiXCR, producing one record per CDR3 protein. The table lists about 53,000 distinct CDR3 sequences, approximately 95% of them singletons. The sample belongs to a study of CD8 T cells in Susac syndrome. V was clipped by 7 bases and J by 8 bases, with 14 bases between them. The CDR3 is 12 residues long. Germline values: CDR1 SNHLY, CDR2 FYNNEI. General study findings and limits: Maximal CD8+ clonal expansion in Susac was observed within TEMRA cells and among active patients.

The chain links TRBV2 to TRBJ1-2; no definite D call. Sequenced: CD8+ T cells from PBMCs. The receptor was isolated from a human donor with Susac syndrome. This CDR3 is CASKSSSEGYTF. For the CDR3, the DNA is TGTGCCAGCAAGTCCTCTTCAGAAGGCTACACCTTC. Complete variable domain (other parts from reference TRBV2 and TRBJ1-2): EPEVTQTPSHQVTQMGQEVILRCVPISNHLYFYWYRQILGQKVEFLVSFYNNEISEKSEIFDDQFSVERPDGSNFTLKIRSTKLEDSAMYFCASKSSSEGYTFGSGTRLTVV.